A few counts support the clone carrying this T cell receptor (beta chain). Its specificity is not known. A single record per CDR3 protein comes from TCRdb applying MiXCR to the PCR reads. The sample lists approximately 100,000 distinct CDR3 sequences; roughly a third were seen once. This sample stems from a study of molecular identifiers for immune sequencing clone quantification. This CDR3 has 17 residues. J lost 2 bases, V lost 5 bases, and 8 bases had no gene match. Study-level findings and limits: Spiked Jurkat TCR RNA equal to one cell could reportedly be picked out among 940,000 or so naive cells. Clones with over 20 RNA copies captured over 98% of effector molecules but under 1% of naive ones.

The material sequenced was naive CD8+ T cells from blood, with Jurkat cell RNA spiked in. The sample's subset: FACS-sorted CD8+CD4-CCR7+CD45RA+ naive T cells. This clonotype was obtained from a human donor in good health. Some libraries in this study had Jurkat cell RNA spiked in. The chain joins TRBV12-3 or TRBV12-4 to TRBJ1-4, with 10 bases matching TRBD1. This chain's CDR3 is CASSTSRQGATNEKLFF. CDR3 coding DNA: TGTGCCAGCAGTACCTCCCGACAGGGGGCTACTAATGAAAAACTGTTTTTT.